This passage covers 25 T cell receptor gamma chains from one sample sequenced in a study of γδ T cells in repeated Plasmodium falciparum infection. Flow sorting of PBMC yielded separate Vgamma9/Vdelta2+ and Vdelta2-negative gammadelta T cell populations for bulk repertoire analysis. TCRdb re-analyzed the multiplex PCR reads via CATT. The table lists tens of thousands of gamma-chain clones, roughly 1.4% of them singletons. Sequenced sample: gamma-delta T cells from blood. The receptors stem from a pool of human donors (malaria-infected and uninfected, not separated).

Notes on this clone: A far larger clone is a single base away, which makes a read error likely. The rearrangement links TRGV9 to TRGJP. The J gene, left out of TCRdb, was set here by checking the DNA against germline. This CDR3 is 14 amino acids long. The V gene's germline CDR1 is GITISATS and CDR2 ISYDGTV (reference sequence). CDR3 in amino acids: CALPRGLGKKIKVF. In DNA form, the CDR3 reads TGCGCCTTGCCAAGGGGGTTGGGCAAAAAAATCAAGGTATTT.

This clone was detected many times. The TCRdb record carries a much larger clone's protein, which differs from this DNA's translation at residue 8; a read error is the likely cause, and the protein listed here is the DNA translation. V and J are TRGV2 and TRGJ1 or TRGJ2. Germline V gene lookup returns CDR1 EGSNGY and CDR2 YDSYNSKV. The CDR3 is 12 residues long. J was trimmed by 12 bases and V by 3 bases; bases with no gene match: 11. CDR3 sequence (DNA): TGTGCCACCTGGGACTACACTCAGGGGAAACTCTTT. Translating it yields CATWDYTQGKLF.

Comment on this clone: The TCRdb protein, from a much larger clone, departs from this DNA's translation at residue 5, likely by read error; the protein shown derives from the DNA. V is TRGV2 and J is TRGJ1 or TRGJ2. TCRdb is silent on the J gene; assignment here came from matching the DNA to germline. After removal of 5 bases from V and 5 bases from J, the junction contained 12 bases not matched to a gene. CDR3 size: 14 residues. In germline, CDR1 is EGSNGY, CDR2 YDSYNSKV. The CDR3 is CATWGGLTHYKKLF. As DNA, the CDR3 is TGTGCCACCTGGGGCGGATTAACGCATTATAAGAAACTCTTT.

Note on this clone: Given a far larger clone just one base away, this is likely a sequencing read error. The same CDR3 is also encoded by other DNA sequences in this sample. The rearrangement uses TRGV9 and TRGJP. As TCRdb names no J gene, one was assigned here on the basis of a DNA match to germline. Germline lookup yields CDR1 GITISATS and CDR2 ISYDGTV (reference sequence). The CDR3 sequence is 18 residues long. CDR3: CALWEGTKEGLGKKIKVF. The CDR3 bases are TGCGCCTTGTGGGAGGGTACGAAAGAGGGGTTGGGCAAAAAAATCAAGGTATTT.

This clone has a handful of counts. One base separates it from a far larger clone, so it is likely a read error. Other DNA sequences within the sample encode an identical CDR3. This chain joins TRGV9 and TRGJP1. The CDR3 has 17 residues. In germline, CDR1 is GITISATS, CDR2 ISYDGTV (reference sequence). The CDR3 bases are TGTGCCCTGTGGGAGGCCTTTAAAAATACCACTGGTTGGTTCAAGATATTT. Amino acids: CALWEAFKNTTGWFKIF.

As concerns this clone: TCRdb's listed protein matches a much larger clone and diverges from this DNA's translation at residue 6, likely through a read error; the protein shown comes from the DNA. The rearrangement uses TRGV8 and TRGJP2. The CDR3 covers 14 residues. Trimming removed 2 bases from V and 6 bases from J; junction bases left unmatched: 6. The germline gives CDR1 VENAVY, CDR2 YDSYNSRV. CDR3 sequence reads: CATWDIGGDWIKTF. Written as DNA, the CDR3 is TGTGCCACCTGGGATATAGGCGGTGATTGGATCAAGACGTTT.

As for this clone: Since a far larger clone is one base different, this is likely a read error. Other DNA sequences from this sample encode an identical CDR3 as well. J is TRGJ1 or TRGJ2 and V is TRGV3. Here the J gene came from matching the DNA to germline, since TCRdb omits it. Germline V gene lookup returns CDR1 VTNTFY and CDR2 YDVSTARD (reference sequence). This CDR3 spans 14 amino acids. The ends lost 1 base at V and 7 bases at J; junction bases unmatched: 10. The CDR3 region is CATWDSPGGYKKLF. The CDR3 nucleotides read TGTGCCACCTGGGACAGTCCGGGGGGGTATAAGAAACTCTTT.

In this sample, this clone turned up a few times. Being one base from a much bigger clone, this may be a read error. The same CDR3 is also encoded by other DNA sequences in this sample. The J gene is TRGJ1 or TRGJ2, the V gene TRGV9. TCRdb lists no J gene, so it was determined here by aligning the DNA to germline. From germline, CDR1 is GITISATS and CDR2 ISYDGTV (reference sequence). The CDR3 totals 17 residues. This CDR3 reads CALWEKAGFIRDYKKLF. The CDR3 DNA is TGTGCCTTATGGGAGAAGGCGGGGTTTATTCGGGATTATAAGAAACTCTTT.

Comment on this clone: TCRdb's entry gives the protein of a much larger clone, which mismatches this DNA's translation at residue 12, likely from a read error; the protein reported here is translated from the DNA. The CDR3 loop is CATWGPNGRLRELF. For the CDR3, the DNA is TGTGCCACCTGGGGGCCCAACGGACGACTTAGGGAACTCTTT. The V gene reported is TRGV8; the J gene is uncalled. This CDR3 spans 14 amino acids. The germline V gene encodes CDR1 VENAVY and CDR2 YDSYNSRV.

This clone was seen more than once but under ten times. Translating this DNA gives a protein that differs at residue 12 from the TCRdb one, which belongs to a much larger clone; a read error is likely, and the protein shown is this translation. The V gene was identified as TRGV4, while no J gene was called. Germline CDR1 and CDR2: EGSTGY and YDSYTSSV. The CDR3 has 14 residues. CDR3: CATWDGPGGWIETF. The CDR3 nucleotides read TGTGCCACCTGGGATGGGCCAGGAGGATGGATCGAGACGTTT.

This clone was detected a few times. The TCRdb record carries a much larger clone's protein, which differs from this DNA's translation at residue 3; a read error is the likely cause, and the protein listed here is the DNA translation. This sequence joins TRGV2 and TRGJ1 or TRGJ2. This CDR3 spans 13 amino acids. Germline loops: CDR1 EGSNGY, CDR2 YDSYNSKV. CDR3: CAPWDRARYKKLF. The DNA for the CDR3 is TGTGCCCCCTGGGACAGGGCGCGATATAAGAAACTCTTT.

This clone has a count of ten or more. The protein held in TCRdb is that of a much larger clone and does not match this DNA's translation at residue 9, likely because of a read error; the protein shown is translated from the DNA. This chain connects TRGV2 to TRGJ1 or TRGJ2. This CDR3 has 13 amino acids. Germline V gives CDR1 EGSNGY, CDR2 YDSYNSKV. The CDR3 loop is CATWDGRYCKKLF. The DNA of the CDR3 is TGTGCCACCTGGGACGGGCGTTATTGTAAGAAACTCTTT.

The table lists this clone with many counts. This may be a read error: a much more frequent sequence differs by one nucleotide. Additional DNA sequences in this sample encode the identical CDR3. The chain combines TRGV9 with TRGJP. Germline CDR1 and CDR2: GITISATS and ISYDGTV (reference sequence). The CDR3 runs 15 residues. Here the CDR3 DNA reads TGTGCCCTGTGGGAGGTGCTTTTGGGCAAAAAAATCAAGGTATTT. This translates into CALWEVLLGKKIKVF.

This clone has a count of ten or more. The translation of this DNA and the TCRdb protein of a much larger clone differ at residue 4, probably owing to a read error; the protein shown here is translated from the DNA. The rearrangement links TRGV9 to TRGJ1 or TRGJ2. TCRdb offers no J gene call, so here the DNA was matched to germline to obtain one. CDR3 length: 11 residues. Germline loops: CDR1 GITISATS, CDR2 ISYDGTV (reference sequence). CDR3 region: CALREVHWKLF. CDR3 DNA sequence: TGTGCCTTGCGGGAGGTGCATTGGAAACTCTTT.

Many counts were recorded for this clone. A read error is likely here: a far larger clone is one base away. Other DNA sequences within the sample encode an identical CDR3. The CDR3 is CALWEVHTTGWFKIF. CDR3 sequence (DNA): TGTGCCCTGTGGGAGGTGCATACCACTGGTTGGTTCAAGATATTT. The gene calls are TRGV9 and TRGJP1. Assignment of the J gene here rests on matching the DNA to germline, because TCRdb gives none. Germline V gene lookup returns CDR1 GITISATS and CDR2 ISYDGTV (reference sequence). The CDR3 length is 15 residues.

This clone was recorded at least ten times. This sequence is one base from a far larger clone and is likely a read error. The sample has other DNA sequences that encode this CDR3 too. The J gene is TRGJ1 or TRGJ2, the V gene TRGV4. V trimming: 4 bases; J trimming: 2 bases; junction bases outside the gene matches: 8. Germline V lookup: CDR1 EGSTGY, CDR2 YDSYTSSV. The CDR3 runs to 14 residues. This CDR3 reads CATWDELDYYKKLF. CDR3 sequence (DNA): TGTGCCACCTGGGACGAATTGGATTATTATAAGAAACTCTTT.

This clone counts as medium-sized. Other DNA sequences in the same sample also yield this CDR3. This rearrangement joins TRGV9 to TRGJP. The CDR3 extends over 17 amino acids. From germline, CDR1 is GITISATS and CDR2 ISYDGTV (reference sequence). V was clipped by 0 bases and J by 6 bases; unmatched bases: 5. The CDR3 DNA follows: TGTGCCTTGTGGGAGGTGATTCGAGAGTTGGGCAAAAAAATCAAGGTATTT. As protein: CALWEVIRELGKKIKVF.

By its share, this clone is medium-sized (0.01 to 0.1%). The V and J genes are TRGV3 and TRGJ1 or TRGJ2. The V gene end was trimmed by 0 bases and the J gene end by 4 bases; junction bases not matched to a gene: 6. CDR1 is VTNTFY and CDR2 is YDVSTARD in the germline V gene (reference sequence). The CDR3 has 14 amino acids. The CDR3 is CATWDRPMYYKKLF. CDR3 coding DNA: TGTGCCACCTGGGACAGGCCGATGTATTATAAGAAACTCTTT.

This clone was counted only a few times. The protein recorded in TCRdb matches a much larger clone and deviates from this DNA's translation at residue 7, suggesting a read error; the protein here is obtained by translating the DNA. The rearrangement uses TRGV2 and TRGJP2. As TCRdb names no J gene, one was assigned here on the basis of a DNA match to germline. V lost 5 bases and J lost 8; bases outside the gene matches: 8. The length of the CDR3 is 13 residues. Germline loops: CDR1 EGSNGY, CDR2 YDSYNSKV. This chain's CDR3 is CATWGVRDWIKTF. CDR3 sequence (DNA): TGTGCCACCTGGGGGGTTAGGGATTGGATCAAGACGTTT.

This clone was counted a few times. A far larger clone is only one base removed, so a read error is likely. At the DNA level, this CDR3 is encoded by other sequences in the same sample as well. The gene calls are TRGV4 and TRGJ1 or TRGJ2. The J gene is not listed in TCRdb, so it was assigned here from a DNA match to germline. The length of the CDR3 is 13 residues. Germline assignment: CDR1 EGSTGY and CDR2 YDSYTSSV. As DNA, the CDR3 is TGTGCCACTTGGGATGGACCCCCTTATAAGAAACTCTTT. This sequence encodes CATWDGPPYKKLF.

This clone was picked up a small number of times. This DNA translates differently at residue 12 from the TCRdb protein, which is that of a much larger clone; a read error is likely, and the protein shown is the DNA's own translation. The rearrangement uses TRGV5 and TRGJP. Since TCRdb gives no J gene, matching the DNA to germline was used here to assign it. This CDR3 is built from 17 residues. The germline gives CDR1 VINAFY, CDR2 YDVSNSKD. The CDR3 DNA is TGTGCCACCTGGGACAGGCCCCAAGAGTTGGGCAGAAAAATCAAGGTATTT. Its translation is CATWDRPQELGRKIKVF.

This clone was seen many times. TCRdb's protein, taken from a much larger clone, differs from this DNA's translation at residue 6, likely owing to a read error; the protein displayed comes from the DNA. This sequence joins TRGV9 and TRGJP. Matching the DNA to germline supplied the J gene, which TCRdb does not give. J was trimmed by 6 bases and V by 2 bases; bases with no gene match: 7. The CDR3 totals 17 residues. In germline, CDR1 is GITISATS, CDR2 ISYDGTV (reference sequence). This CDR3 reads CALWEASGELGKKIKVF. The CDR3 DNA reads TGTGCCTTGTGGGAGGCTTCTGGAGAGTTGGGCAAAAAAATCAAGGTATTT.

This clone was counted at least ten times. A much more abundant neighbour one base away suggests this may be a read error. Other DNA sequences within the sample encode an identical CDR3. The J gene is TRGJ1 or TRGJ2, the V gene TRGV3. This CDR3 contains 13 residues. Germline loops: CDR1 VTNTFY, CDR2 YDVSTARD (reference sequence). V lost 0 bases and J lost 6; bases outside the gene matches: 5. CDR3 in amino acids: CATWDRRSYKKLF. The CDR3 DNA follows: TGTGCCACCTGGGACAGGCGTAGTTATAAGAAACTCTTT.

This clone turned up a few times. For this DNA, TCRdb reports the protein of a much larger clone, which diverges at residue 10, most likely from a read error; the protein presented here is translated directly from the DNA. Here the V gene is TRGV4, but the J gene went uncalled. Germline values: CDR1 EGSTGY, CDR2 YDSYTSSV. This CDR3 region has 12 residues. In DNA form, the CDR3 reads TGTGCCACCTGGCCCAATTATTATAAGAGACTCTTT. Its translation: CATWPNYYKRLF.

This clone showed up many times. This DNA's translation and the protein TCRdb lists, from a much larger clone, do not match at residue 4, likely due to a read error; the protein shown is translated from the DNA. J is TRGJP and V is TRGV9. Germline assignment: CDR1 GITISATS and CDR2 ISYDGTV (reference sequence). The CDR3 totals 18 residues. CDR3 loop: CALRDQGAFGLGKKIKVF. The CDR3 DNA reads as TGTGCCTTGAGGGACCAGGGCGCTTTTGGGTTGGGCAAAAAAATCAAGGTATTT.